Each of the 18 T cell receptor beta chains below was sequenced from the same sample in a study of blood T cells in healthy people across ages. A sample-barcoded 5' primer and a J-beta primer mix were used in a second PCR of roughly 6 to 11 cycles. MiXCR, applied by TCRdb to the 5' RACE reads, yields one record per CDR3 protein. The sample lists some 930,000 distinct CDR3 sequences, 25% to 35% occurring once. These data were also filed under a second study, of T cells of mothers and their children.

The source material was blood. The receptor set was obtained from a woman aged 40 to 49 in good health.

DNA of the CDR3: TGTGCCAGCAGCTCCATGACAGAGGGGGGGCAGAATGAGCAGTTCTTC. Its translation: CASSSMTEGGQNEQFF. The V gene is TRBV7-3, the J gene TRBJ2-1, with TRBD2 as a possible D gene (7 bases). Germline V gives CDR1 SGHTA, CDR2 FQGTGA. CDR3 size: 16 residues. V was clipped by 4 bases and J by 7 bases, with 20 bases between them.

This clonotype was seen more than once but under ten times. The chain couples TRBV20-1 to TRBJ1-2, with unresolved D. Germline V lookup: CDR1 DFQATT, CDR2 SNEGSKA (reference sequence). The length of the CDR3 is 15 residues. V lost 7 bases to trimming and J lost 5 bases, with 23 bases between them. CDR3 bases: TGCAGTGGTCCTGATTCCAGGCGCCTCAAGTATGGCTACACCTTC. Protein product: CSGPDSRRLKYGYTF.

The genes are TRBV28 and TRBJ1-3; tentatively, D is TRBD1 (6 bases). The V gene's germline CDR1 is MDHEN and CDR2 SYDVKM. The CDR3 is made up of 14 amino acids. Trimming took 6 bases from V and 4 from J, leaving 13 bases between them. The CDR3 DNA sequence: TGTGCCAGCAGGCCTGGACAGTCAGGAAACACCATATATTTT. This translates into CASRPGQSGNTIYF. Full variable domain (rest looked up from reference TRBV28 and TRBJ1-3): DVKVTQSSRYLVKRTGEKVFLECVQDMDHENMFWYRQDPGLGLRLIYFSYDVKMKEKGDIPEGYSVSREKKERFSLILESASTNQTSMYLCASRPGQSGNTIYFGEGSWLTVV.

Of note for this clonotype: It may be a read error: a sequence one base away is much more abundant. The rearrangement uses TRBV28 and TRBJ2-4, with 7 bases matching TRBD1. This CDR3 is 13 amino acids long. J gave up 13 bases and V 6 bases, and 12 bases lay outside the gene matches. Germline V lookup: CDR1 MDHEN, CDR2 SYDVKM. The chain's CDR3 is CASRMGQSPEQYF. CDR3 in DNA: TGTGCCAGCAGGATGGGACAGAGCCCAGAGCAGTACTTC. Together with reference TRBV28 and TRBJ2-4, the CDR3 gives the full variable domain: DVKVTQSSRYLVKRTGEKVFLECVQDMDHENMFWYRQDPGLGLRLIYFSYDVKMKEKGDIPEGYSVSREKKERFSLILESASTNQTSMYLCASRMGQSPEQYFGAGTRLSVL.

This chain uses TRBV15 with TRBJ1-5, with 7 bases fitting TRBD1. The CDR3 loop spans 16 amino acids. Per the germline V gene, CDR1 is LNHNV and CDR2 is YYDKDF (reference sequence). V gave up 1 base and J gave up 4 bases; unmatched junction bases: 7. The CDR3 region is CATSRGTGQQNQPQHF. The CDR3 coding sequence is TGTGCCACCAGCAGAGGAACGGGACAGCAGAATCAGCCCCAGCATTTT.

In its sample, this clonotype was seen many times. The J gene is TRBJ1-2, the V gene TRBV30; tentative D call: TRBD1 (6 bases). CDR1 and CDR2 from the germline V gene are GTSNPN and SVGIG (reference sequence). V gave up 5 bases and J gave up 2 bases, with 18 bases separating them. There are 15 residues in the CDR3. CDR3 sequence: CAWYGGRWGNYGYTF. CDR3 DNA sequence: TGTGCCTGGTATGGGGGGCGCTGGGGAAACTATGGCTACACCTTC.

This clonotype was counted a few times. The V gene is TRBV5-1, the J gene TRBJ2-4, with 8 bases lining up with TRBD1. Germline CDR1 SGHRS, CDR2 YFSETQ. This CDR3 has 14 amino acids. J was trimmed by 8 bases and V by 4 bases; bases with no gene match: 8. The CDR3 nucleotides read TGCGCCAGCAGCACAGGACAGGGTGCGGACATTCAGTACTTC. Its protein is CASSTGQGADIQYF.

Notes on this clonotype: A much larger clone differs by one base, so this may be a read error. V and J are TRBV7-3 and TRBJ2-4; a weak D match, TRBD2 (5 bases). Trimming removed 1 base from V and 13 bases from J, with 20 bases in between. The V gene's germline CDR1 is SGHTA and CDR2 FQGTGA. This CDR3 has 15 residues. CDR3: CASSLRGRDYNEQYF. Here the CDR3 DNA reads TGTGCCAGCAGCTTAAGAGGCAGAGACTACAATGAGCAGTACTTC.

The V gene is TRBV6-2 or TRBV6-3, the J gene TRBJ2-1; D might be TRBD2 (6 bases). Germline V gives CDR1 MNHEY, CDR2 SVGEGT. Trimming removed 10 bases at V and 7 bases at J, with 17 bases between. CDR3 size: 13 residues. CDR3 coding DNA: TGTGCCACCCTACGGAGGGGACCTAATGAGCAGTTCTTC. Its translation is CATLRRGPNEQFF.

The CDR3 bases are TGTGCCAGCAGCCCACGACCGTCCTATGGCTACACCTTC. This sequence encodes CASSPRPSYGYTF. This chain uses TRBV28 with TRBJ1-2; the D is unclear. With 6 bases removed from V and 4 bases from J, the gap between germline ends came to 12 bases. Germline assignment: CDR1 MDHEN and CDR2 SYDVKM. This CDR3 has 13 amino acids.

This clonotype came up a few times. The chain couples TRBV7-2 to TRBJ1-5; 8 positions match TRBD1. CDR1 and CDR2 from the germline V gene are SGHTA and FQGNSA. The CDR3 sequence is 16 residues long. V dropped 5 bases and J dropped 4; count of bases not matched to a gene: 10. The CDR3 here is CASSPRDRGWNQPQHF. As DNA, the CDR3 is TGTGCCAGCAGCCCGCGAGACAGGGGTTGGAATCAGCCCCAGCATTTT.

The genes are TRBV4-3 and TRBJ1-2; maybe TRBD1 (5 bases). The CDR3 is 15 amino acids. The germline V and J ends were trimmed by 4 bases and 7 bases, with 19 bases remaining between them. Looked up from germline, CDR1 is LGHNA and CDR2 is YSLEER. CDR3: CASSPSAGISGGYTF. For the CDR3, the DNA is TGCGCCAGCAGCCCCTCGGCAGGGATCAGCGGTGGCTACACCTTC.

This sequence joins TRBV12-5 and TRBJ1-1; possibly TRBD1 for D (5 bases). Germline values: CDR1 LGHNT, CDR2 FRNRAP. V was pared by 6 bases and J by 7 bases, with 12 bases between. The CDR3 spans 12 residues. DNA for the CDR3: TGTGCTAGTGGAAGAGGGGAGATTGAAGCTTTCTTT. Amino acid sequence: CASGRGEIEAFF.

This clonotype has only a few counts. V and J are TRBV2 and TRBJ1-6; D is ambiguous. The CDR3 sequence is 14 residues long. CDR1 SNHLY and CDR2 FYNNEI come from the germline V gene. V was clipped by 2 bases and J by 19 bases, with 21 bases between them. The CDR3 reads CASSETMTVSSAHF. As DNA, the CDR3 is TGTGCCAGCAGTGAAACAATGACTGTTTCTTCGGCTCACTTT.

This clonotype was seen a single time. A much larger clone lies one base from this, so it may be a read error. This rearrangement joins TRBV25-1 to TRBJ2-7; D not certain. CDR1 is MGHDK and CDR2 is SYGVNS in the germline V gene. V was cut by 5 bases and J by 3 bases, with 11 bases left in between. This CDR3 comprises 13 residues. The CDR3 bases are TGTGCCAGCAGTACCTCAGACGGCTACGAGCAGTACTTC. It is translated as CASSTSDGYEQYF.

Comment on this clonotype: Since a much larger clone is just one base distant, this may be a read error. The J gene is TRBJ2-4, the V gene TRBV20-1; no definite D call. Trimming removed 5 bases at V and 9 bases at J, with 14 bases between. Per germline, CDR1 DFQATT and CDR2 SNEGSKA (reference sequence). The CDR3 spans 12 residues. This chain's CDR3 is CSAPSIWGIQYF. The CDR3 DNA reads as TGCAGTGCTCCTTCCATATGGGGCATTCAGTACTTC.

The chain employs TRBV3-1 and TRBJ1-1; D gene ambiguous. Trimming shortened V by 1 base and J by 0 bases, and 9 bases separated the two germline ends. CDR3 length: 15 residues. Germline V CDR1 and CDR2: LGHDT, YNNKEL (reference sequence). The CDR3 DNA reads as TGTGCCAGCAGCCAAGTGGCCAGGTTGAACACTGAAGCTTTCTTT. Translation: CASSQVARLNTEAFF.

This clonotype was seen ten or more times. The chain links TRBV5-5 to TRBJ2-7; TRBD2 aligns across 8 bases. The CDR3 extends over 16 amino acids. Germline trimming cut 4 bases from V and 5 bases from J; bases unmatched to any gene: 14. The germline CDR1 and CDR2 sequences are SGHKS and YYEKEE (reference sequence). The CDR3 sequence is CASSVGPGGNVDEQYF. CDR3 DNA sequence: TGTGCCAGCAGCGTGGGTCCGGGAGGGAACGTGGACGAGCAGTACTTC.